Shown below are 20 T cell receptor beta chains from a single sample sequenced in a study of T-cell reconstitution after alpha-beta-depleted transplantation in children. Preparing the TCRbeta library involved the use of unique molecular identifiers. Using its own MiXCR run on the PCR reads, TCRdb lists one record per CDR3 protein. Of some 830,000 distinct CDR3 sequences in the sample, approximately 15% are singletons; the top ten hold about 5%. Sample: PBMCs, mostly from graft donor cells, taken 360 days after TCRalphabeta/CD19-depleted stem cell transplant. The receptors shown here come from a male patient between 10 and 17 years old who had a stem cell transplant for acute lymphoblastic leukemia, so the T cells may come from the graft donor.

This clonotype was seen only a few times. The rearrangement uses TRBV5-1 and TRBJ1-5; no clear D gene. The CDR3 covers 14 residues. CDR1 and CDR2 (germline): SGHRS, YFSETQ. V lost 4 bases and J 4 bases, leaving 12 bases between the germline ends. In nucleotides, the CDR3 is TGCGCCAGCAGCGTGGACGGACGAAATCAGCCCCAGCATTTT. Translated, it gives CASSVDGRNQPQHF. Variable domain in full (rest from reference TRBV5-1 and TRBJ1-5): KAGVTQTPRYLIKTRGQQVTLSCSPISGHRSVSWYQQTPGQGLQFLFEYFSETQRNKGNFPGRFSGRQFSNSRSEMNVSTLELGDSALYLCASSVDGRNQPQHFGDGTRLSIL.

This clonotype appeared many times. The V call is TRBV28, the J call TRBJ1-2, with TRBD1 identical over 11 bases. This CDR3 comprises 14 residues. V was pared by 5 bases and J by 7 bases, with 6 bases of the junction left unmatched. The germline CDR1 and CDR2 sequences are MDHEN and SYDVKM. The CDR3 is CASSPTGTGGGYTF. The CDR3 bases are TGTGCCAGCAGTCCCACCGGGACAGGGGGTGGCTACACCTTC.

This clonotype was counted a few times. The V call is TRBV5-1, the J call TRBJ2-5; D ambiguous. Germline V CDR1 and CDR2: SGHRS, YFSETQ. The CDR3 is 14 amino acids. V was shortened by 4 bases and J by 0 bases, with 10 bases between the two germline ends. CDR3: CASSAVLYQETQYF. The DNA of the CDR3 is TGCGCCAGCAGCGCCGTGTTGTACCAAGAGACCCAGTACTTC.

The rearrangement joins TRBV4-1 to TRBJ2-7; D is undetermined. Trimming shortened V by 0 bases and J by 0 bases, and 12 bases separated the two germline ends. This CDR3 is built from 16 residues. Germline V gives CDR1 MGHRA, CDR2 YSYEKL. CDR3 coding DNA: TGCGCCAGCAGCCAAGATGGGGTGGACGACTCCTACGAGCAGTACTTC. Its translation is CASSQDGVDDSYEQYF.

This clonotype showed up just a few times. V and J are TRBV6-5 and TRBJ2-7, with 8 bases matching TRBD1. V trimming: 0 bases; J trimming: 6 bases; junction bases outside the gene matches: 4. Per the germline V gene, CDR1 is MNHEY and CDR2 is SVGAGI. This CDR3 spans 14 amino acids. CDR3 sequence reads: CASSYSSGGLEQYF. The DNA for the CDR3 is TGTGCCAGCAGTTACTCTTCAGGGGGCCTCGAGCAGTACTTC.

The CDR3 spells CASSDPRYGVVYNEQFF. CDR3 in DNA: TGTGCCAGCAGCGATCCCCGGTATGGGGTGGTGTACAATGAGCAGTTCTTC. The gene calls are TRBV12-3 or TRBV12-4 and TRBJ2-1; D is ambiguous. V lost 6 bases, J lost 4 bases, and 22 bases lay in between. This CDR3 spans 17 amino acids.

The V and J genes are TRBV28 and TRBJ2-1; TRBD2 matches at 10 bases. CDR1 is MDHEN and CDR2 is SYDVKM in the germline V gene. The CDR3 sequence is 15 residues long. The J segment lost 7 bases and the V segment lost 4 bases, leaving 7 bases of the junction unmatched. In nucleotides, the CDR3 is TGTGCCAGCAGTTCTAGCGGGAGAGTTATAAATGAGCAGTTCTTC. Translated: CASSSSGRVINEQFF. The full variable domain, in which reference TRBV28 and TRBJ2-1 provide the parts outside the CDR3, is DVKVTQSSRYLVKRTGEKVFLECVQDMDHENMFWYRQDPGLGLRLIYFSYDVKMKEKGDIPEGYSVSREKKERFSLILESASTNQTSMYLCASSSSGRVINEQFFGPGTRLTVL.

The chain links TRBV5-6 to TRBJ2-5, with D possibly being TRBD1 or TRBD2 (5 bases each). Germline lookup yields CDR1 SGHDT and CDR2 YYEEEE. The CDR3 is made up of 11 amino acids. Between the trimmed V and J ends, which lost 0 bases and 10 bases, there was a span of 7 bases. The CDR3 spells CASSLVGDQYF. The CDR3 coding sequence is TGTGCCAGCAGCTTGGTGGGGGACCAGTACTTC.

The chain couples TRBV7-9 to TRBJ2-1; D not resolved. Trimming pared 8 bases from V and 7 bases from J, leaving 15 bases between. This CDR3 contains 13 residues. From germline, CDR1 is SEHNR and CDR2 FQNEAQ (reference sequence). The DNA of the CDR3 is TGTGCCAGCGGTTCTGGAAGGGATAATGAGCAGTTCTTC. Its translation: CASGSGRDNEQFF.

The gene calls are TRBV6-2 or TRBV6-3 and TRBJ1-1; possibly TRBD1 for D (5 bases). With 6 bases removed from V and 0 bases from J, the gap between germline ends came to 11 bases. CDR3 size: 14 residues. From germline, CDR1 is MNHEY and CDR2 SVGEGT. This CDR3 is CASSSRTLNTEAFF. CDR3 nucleotides: TGTGCCAGCAGCTCCAGGACACTGAACACTGAAGCTTTCTTT.

This clonotype was picked up a small number of times. The rearrangement uses TRBV6-5 and TRBJ2-7; TRBD2 agrees at 8 bases. Germline V gene lookup returns CDR1 MNHEY and CDR2 SVGAGI. V shed 4 bases and J 7 bases; nucleotides not matched to a gene: 21. CDR3 length: 18 residues. This CDR3 is CASSSFTQISGTPREQYF. The CDR3 nucleotides read TGTGCCAGCAGTTCCTTCACCCAGATTAGCGGGACCCCCCGGGAGCAGTACTTC.

V is TRBV2 and J is TRBJ2-7; 11 positions match TRBD2. Germline V lookup: CDR1 SNHLY, CDR2 FYNNEI. This CDR3 contains 16 residues. V lost 2 bases to trimming and J lost 4 bases; unmatched junction nucleotides: 7. CDR3 sequence (DNA): TGTGCCAGCAGTGAATTCGGGACTAGCGGCTCGTACGAGCAGTACTTC. Translating gives CASSEFGTSGSYEQYF.

This clonotype showed up many times. The chain carries TRBV29-1 and TRBJ1-4; D might be TRBD1 (5 bases). Germline V gene lookup returns CDR1 SQVTM and CDR2 ANQGSEA. The CDR3 is made up of 15 amino acids. Between the trimmed V and J ends, which lost 4 bases and 3 bases, there was a span of 15 bases. The CDR3 region has the DNA TGCAGCGTTGCGGGTCTACCAGGGTCTAATGAAAAACTGTTTTTT. Translated: CSVAGLPGSNEKLFF.

The chain joins TRBV5-1 to TRBJ2-1, with D possibly being TRBD2 (6 bases). The CDR3 runs to 16 residues. V gave up 0 bases and J gave up 7 bases, with 17 bases separating them. Germline assignment: CDR1 SGHRS and CDR2 YFSETQ. This chain's CDR3 is CASSLVTGLTSNEQFF. CDR3 sequence (DNA): TGCGCCAGCAGCTTGGTTACGGGACTGACTAGTAATGAGCAGTTCTTC.

The chain joins TRBV25-1 to TRBJ2-5; D is unresolved. Germline V gene lookup returns CDR1 MGHDK and CDR2 SYGVNS. There are 14 residues in the CDR3. V lost 5 bases and J lost 5, with 15 bases in between. CDR3 DNA sequence: TGTGCCAGCAGTAAGGCTAGGGCGACGGAGACCCAGTACTTC. It yields the protein CASSKARATETQYF.

The chain recombines TRBV5-1 with TRBJ2-3; 13 positions agree with TRBD2. The ends lost 1 base at V and 1 base at J; junction bases unmatched: 6. Per germline, CDR1 SGHRS and CDR2 YFSETQ. The CDR3 has 18 residues. In nucleotides, the CDR3 is TGCGCCAGCAGCTTGTCTACTAGCGGGAGGGCCGGCACAGATACGCAGTATTTT. This encodes CASSLSTSGRAGTDTQYF.

The rearrangement joins TRBV5-1 to TRBJ2-1; D remains unclear. CDR1 is SGHRS and CDR2 is YFSETQ in the germline V gene. V was pared by 2 bases and J by 5 bases, with 14 bases between. The CDR3 has 15 amino acids. CDR3 in DNA: TGCGCCAGCAGCTTTGGGCAGTGGGCCAACAATGAGCAGTTCTTC. This codes for CASSFGQWANNEQFF.

This clonotype has at least ten counts. The CDR3 sequence is CSGGLAGFPSGYTDTQYF. In nucleotides, the CDR3 is TGCAGCGGAGGACTAGCGGGTTTCCCGAGTGGTTACACAGATACGCAGTATTTT. The genes are TRBV29-1 and TRBJ2-3; 11 bases are a match to TRBD2. CDR3 length: 18 residues. The germline CDR1 and CDR2 sequences are SQVTM and ANQGSEA. The V segment lost 7 bases and the J segment 2 bases; nucleotides outside the gene matches: 17.

This clonotype turned up a few times. J is TRBJ1-6 and V is TRBV5-1; no reliable D call. The germline CDR1 and CDR2 sequences are SGHRS and YFSETQ. The CDR3 sequence is 15 residues long. Trimming removed 4 bases at V and 5 bases at J, with 13 bases between. The DNA for the CDR3 is TGCGCCAGCAGCCGATTCCGAGACAATAATTCACCCCTCCACTTT. It translates to CASSRFRDNNSPLHF. Using reference TRBV5-1 and TRBJ1-6 for the parts outside the CDR3, the full variable domain is KAGVTQTPRYLIKTRGQQVTLSCSPISGHRSVSWYQQTPGQGLQFLFEYFSETQRNKGNFPGRFSGRQFSNSRSEMNVSTLELGDSALYLCASSRFRDNNSPLHFGNGTRLTVT.

The table lists this clonotype with a few counts. The chain carries TRBV7-7 and TRBJ2-5; D is ambiguous. Germline V gene data show CDR1 as SSHAT and CDR2 as FNYEAQ (reference sequence). V was trimmed by 1 base and J by 5 bases, leaving 14 bases between them. There are 15 residues in the CDR3. The CDR3 nucleotides read TGTGCCAGCAGCTTAGACCTAGATCGGATGGAGACCCAGTACTTC. Translation: CASSLDLDRMETQYF.